Each of the 3 T cell receptor beta chains below was sequenced from the same sample in a study of shared clonotypes between healthy human individuals. The protocol was immunoSEQ multiplex PCR, while the TCRdb copy is restricted to in-frame clones and leaves out a portion. The table has under 1,100,000 clones, more than 65% seen once. The sequencing input was memory CD4+ T cells sorted from blood. Subset denoted: CD45RA-negative fraction. Receptor source: a man younger than 35 in good health.

V gene TRBV5-5 combines with J gene TRBJ2-7; 11 bases are a match to TRBD2. The junction had 5 bases not matched to a gene; V was cut back by 0 bases and J by 3 bases. Germline CDR1 SGHKS, CDR2 YYEKEE (reference sequence). This CDR3 region has 16 residues. In nucleotides, the CDR3 is TGTGCCAGCAGCTTGGGACTAGCGGGGCCTTACTACGAGCAGTACTTC. Amino acids: CASSLGLAGPYYEQYF.

The rearrangement links TRBV5-1 to TRBJ1-4, with D possibly matching TRBD1 (5 bases). The CDR3 contains 15 residues. V lost 3 bases, J lost 7 bases, and 16 bases lay in between. Germline V gene data show CDR1 as SGHRS and CDR2 as YFSETQ. CDR3 DNA sequence: TGCGCCAGCAGCTCCGGGAGGGACCGGAGTGAAAAACTGTTTTTT. This translates into CASSSGRDRSEKLFF.

This clone was found a few times. V is TRBV19 and J is TRBJ2-3, with unresolved D. V was trimmed by 3 bases and J by 0 bases, leaving 7 bases between them. CDR3 length: 14 residues. CDR1 and CDR2 from the germline V gene are LNHDA and SQIVND (reference sequence). The CDR3 region has the DNA TGTGCCAGTAGTATCAGTGCTAGCACAGATACGCAGTATTTT. This codes for CASSISASTDTQYF.